The following is a T cell receptor beta chain sequence with its context. As defined, naive CD8 cells were CD45RO-negative and positively selected for CCR7, with terminally differentiated effector memory CD45RA+ cells excluded. The table came from immunoSEQ multiplex PCR; TCRdb's copy has only in-frame clones and leaves some out. The sample gives about 870,000 clones, almost 95% of which show up once; 24% is in the top ten. The data were obtained in a study of shared clonotypes between healthy human individuals. Sequencing was performed on naive CD8+ T cells sorted from blood. The sequence came from a man aged 25-45 years in good health.

DNA of the CDR3: TGTGCCAGCAGCTTACCCATCGGTGGGACACCCAGTTTCACGCAGTATTTT. Amino acid sequence: CASSLPIGGTPSFTQYF. This chain joins TRBV7-6 and TRBJ2-3; D is perhaps TRBD1 (6 bases). Germline loops: CDR1 SGHVS, CDR2 FNYEAQ. The ends were cut back, 2 bases at V and 9 bases at J, with 24 bases in the middle. There are 17 residues in the CDR3.